Listed here is a single TCR beta chain. Its antigen is currently not known. Base qualities were left out, and no much larger clone turns up one base away. TCR beta VDJ combination and CDR3 sequence profiling used genomic DNA as the template. An Illumina HiSeq 2000 was the platform used for TCR repertoire sequencing. The authors' pipeline ran thus. TRBV/TRBJ rearrangement plots, CDR3 size and DJ length profiles, and Simpson's diversity index were used to assess repertoires. The most abundant DNA sequence in the deep sequencing data was taken as the immunodominant clone. CDR3 amino acid sequences were screened for sharing across subjects and compared with published repertoires and the VDJdb database. Clones were called with MiXCR by TCRdb after fastp trimmed the public reads at Q25, and only in-frame beta chains were retained. Under each unique CDR3 protein, matching rows form one entry showing the most common genes and DNA. The V and J calls and clone size come from TCRdb's table, not from the authors' own analysis. The sample has roughly 250,000 distinct CDR3 sequences on record, 82% of them singletons. In total, the top ten clones hold about two fifths of the sample.

The V and J ends are trimmed by 3 bases and 3 bases, leaving 24 bases between them. From cysteine to valine, the CDR3 is 18 amino acids long. The sequence is cut down to CDR3 DNA, 54 bases in frame from base 1. For CDR1 and CDR2, the germline V gene (reference sequence) lists SEHNR and FQNEAQ. Expansion of CD8+CD57+ cells had been shown by flow cytometry in the patients chosen for sequencing. Severe acquired aplastic anemia was diagnosed in all patients according to International Study of Aplastic Anemia and Agranulocytosis and Camitta criteria. No patient had received any therapy when blood was sampled. In this study, sorted CD4+ and CD8+ T cells from the blood of healthy subjects and of severe aplastic anemia patients had their TCR repertoires deep-sequenced. Patients were enrolled under clinicaltrials.gov protocols 00001620, 01623167, 00001397, 00071045, 00081523 and 00961064 in the USA. Ficoll-Paque density gradient centrifugation was used to isolate peripheral blood mononuclear cells. Before DNA was extracted, CD4+ and CD8+ T cells were sorted using either FACS or magnetic beads.

This specimen belongs to a study of CD8+CD57+ T cells in acquired aplastic anemia (dated by TCRdb to between 2018 and 2020). Regarding the study in general: DNA extracted from sorted CD4+ and CD8+ cells had a mean of around 3 ug, with a range of roughly 0.18 to 27.4 ug. A CD8+CD57+ expansion meant a frequency higher than the mean frequency seen in healthy subjects. Results and caveats for the whole study, not just this receptor: CD8+ Simpson's diversity did not differ significantly between patients and healthy controls (P=0.060). Twenty-nine CD8+ CDR3 sequences were found in both patients and controls but appeared to be highly expressed in patients and within the immunodominant clones of the patients.

This sequence originates from a human donor with aplastic anemia. The receptor chain draws on TRBV7-9 and TRBJ2-7; the D gene is perhaps TRBD1 or TRBD2, each of them matching over 5 bases. Material for sequencing was sorted CD4+, CD8+, or CD8+CD57+ T cells (not recorded which) from PBMCs. The CDR3 loop reads CASSLERDGPAYGYEQYV. Here is the DNA: TGTGCCAGCAGCTTGGAGAGGGACGGGCCCGCATATGGCTACGAGCAGTACGTC.